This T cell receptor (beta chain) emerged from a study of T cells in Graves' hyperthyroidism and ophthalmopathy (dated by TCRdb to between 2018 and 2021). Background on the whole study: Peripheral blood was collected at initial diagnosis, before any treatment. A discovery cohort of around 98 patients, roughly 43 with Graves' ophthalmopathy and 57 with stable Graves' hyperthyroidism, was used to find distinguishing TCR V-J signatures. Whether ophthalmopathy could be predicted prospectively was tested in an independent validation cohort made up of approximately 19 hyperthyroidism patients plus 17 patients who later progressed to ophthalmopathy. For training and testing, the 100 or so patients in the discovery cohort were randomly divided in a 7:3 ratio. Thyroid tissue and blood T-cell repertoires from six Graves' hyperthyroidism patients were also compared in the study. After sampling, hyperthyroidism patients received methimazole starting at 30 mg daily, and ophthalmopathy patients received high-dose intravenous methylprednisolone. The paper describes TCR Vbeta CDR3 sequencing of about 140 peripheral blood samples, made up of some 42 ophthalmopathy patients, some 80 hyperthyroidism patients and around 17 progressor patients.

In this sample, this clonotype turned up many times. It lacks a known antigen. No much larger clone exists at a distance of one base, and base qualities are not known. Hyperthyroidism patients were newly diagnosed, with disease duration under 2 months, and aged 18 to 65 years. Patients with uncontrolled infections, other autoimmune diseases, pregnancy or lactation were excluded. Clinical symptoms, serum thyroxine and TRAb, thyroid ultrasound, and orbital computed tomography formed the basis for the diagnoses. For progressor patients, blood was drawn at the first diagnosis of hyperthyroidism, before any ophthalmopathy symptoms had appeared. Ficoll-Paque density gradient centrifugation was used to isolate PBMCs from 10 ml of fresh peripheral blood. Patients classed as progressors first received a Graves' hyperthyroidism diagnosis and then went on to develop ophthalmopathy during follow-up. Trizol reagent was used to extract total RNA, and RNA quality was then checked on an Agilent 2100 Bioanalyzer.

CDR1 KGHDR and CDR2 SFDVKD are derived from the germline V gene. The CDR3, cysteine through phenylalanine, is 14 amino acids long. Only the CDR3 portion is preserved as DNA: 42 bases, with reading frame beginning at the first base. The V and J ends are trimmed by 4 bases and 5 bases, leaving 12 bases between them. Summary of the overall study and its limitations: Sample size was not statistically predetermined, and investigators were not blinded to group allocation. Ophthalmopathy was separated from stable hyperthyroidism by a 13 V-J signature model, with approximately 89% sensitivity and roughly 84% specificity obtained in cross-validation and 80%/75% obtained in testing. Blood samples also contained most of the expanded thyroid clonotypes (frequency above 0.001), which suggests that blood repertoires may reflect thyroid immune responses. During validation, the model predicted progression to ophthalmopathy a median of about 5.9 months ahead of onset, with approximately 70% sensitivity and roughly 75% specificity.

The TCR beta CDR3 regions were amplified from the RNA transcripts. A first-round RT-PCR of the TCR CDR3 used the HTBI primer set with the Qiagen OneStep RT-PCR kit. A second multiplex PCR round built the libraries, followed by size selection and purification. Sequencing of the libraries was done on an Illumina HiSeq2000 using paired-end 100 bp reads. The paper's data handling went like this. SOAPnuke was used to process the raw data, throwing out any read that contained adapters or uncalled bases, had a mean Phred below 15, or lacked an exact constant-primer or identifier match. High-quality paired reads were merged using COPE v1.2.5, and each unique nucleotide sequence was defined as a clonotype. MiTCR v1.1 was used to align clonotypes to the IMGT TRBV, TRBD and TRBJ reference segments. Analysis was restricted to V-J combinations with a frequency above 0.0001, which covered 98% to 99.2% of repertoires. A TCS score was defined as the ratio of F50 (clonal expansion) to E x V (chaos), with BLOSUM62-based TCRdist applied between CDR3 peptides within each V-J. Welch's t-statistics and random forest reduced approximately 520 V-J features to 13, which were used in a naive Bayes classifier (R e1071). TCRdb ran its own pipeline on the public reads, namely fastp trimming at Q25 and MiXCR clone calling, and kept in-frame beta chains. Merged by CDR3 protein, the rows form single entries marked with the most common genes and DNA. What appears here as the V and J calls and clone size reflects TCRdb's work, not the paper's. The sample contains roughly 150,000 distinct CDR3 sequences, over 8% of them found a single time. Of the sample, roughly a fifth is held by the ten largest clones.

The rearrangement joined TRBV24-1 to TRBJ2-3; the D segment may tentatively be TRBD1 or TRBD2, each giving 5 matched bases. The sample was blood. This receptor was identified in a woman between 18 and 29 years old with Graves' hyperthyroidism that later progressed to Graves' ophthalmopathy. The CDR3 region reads CATSDRGRGDTQYF. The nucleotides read TGTGCCACCAGTGACCGGGGACGTGGAGATACGCAGTATTTT.